Listed here are 17 T cell receptor beta chains from one sample, sequenced in a study of T cells in Graves' hyperthyroidism and ophthalmopathy. Amplified TCR beta CDR3 regions derived from RNA transcripts. The primer set for the first-round RT-PCR of the TCR CDR3 was HTBI. TCRdb passed the multiplex PCR reads through MiXCR, listing each CDR3 protein once. The data hold about 350,000 distinct CDR3 sequences, with around 14% observed a single time. Sequenced: blood. The receptors originated from a woman younger than 45 with Graves' hyperthyroidism.

This rearrangement joins TRBV11-2 to TRBJ2-5; 9 bases are shared with TRBD1. Germline lookup yields CDR1 SGHAT and CDR2 FQNNGV. This CDR3 is 15 amino acids long. The ends lost 1 base at V and 3 bases at J; junction bases unmatched: 3. CDR3 bases: TGTGCCAGCAGCTTAGTCTGGGACAGGGAAGAGACCCAGTACTTC. Translation: CASSLVWDREETQYF.

This clonotype was seen ten or more times. J is TRBJ2-7 and V is TRBV12-3 or TRBV12-4; a possible D gene is TRBD2 (5 bases). The germline V and J ends were trimmed by 3 bases and 3 bases, with 12 bases remaining between them. The CDR3 extends over 14 amino acids. The CDR3 loop is CASSFGGEIYEQYF. The DNA of the CDR3 is TGTGCCAGCAGTTTTGGTGGGGAGATCTACGAGCAGTACTTC.

This chain links TRBV6-2 or TRBV6-3 with TRBJ2-1; D is ambiguous. CDR1 and CDR2 (germline): MNHEY, SVGEGT. CDR3 length equals 12 residues. V lost 2 bases, J lost 13 bases, and 12 bases lay in between. This CDR3 is CASSYSVDEQFF. In DNA, the CDR3 is TGTGCCAGCAGTTACAGTGTAGACGAACAGTTCTTC.

In DNA, the CDR3 is TGTGCCAGCAGTTTTAGAAGGTGGGGTGAAAAACTGTTTTTT. Protein sequence: CASSFRRWGEKLFF. V usage is TRBV28 and J usage is TRBJ1-4, with D unclear. This CDR3 comprises 14 residues. The V end lost 3 bases, the J end lost 7 bases, and 12 bases lay between the germline ends. Germline V gives CDR1 MDHEN, CDR2 SYDVKM.

This clonotype was recorded many times. J is TRBJ2-6 and V is TRBV7-3; TRBD1 matches 7 bases. CDR1 is SGHTA, CDR2 FQGTGA, per germline. The CDR3 covers 16 residues. Trimming removed 5 bases from V and 0 bases from J; junction bases left unmatched: 4. CDR3 in amino acids: CASSRTGASGANVLTF. For the CDR3, the DNA is TGTGCCAGCAGCCGAACAGGGGCCTCTGGGGCCAACGTCCTGACTTTC.

The chain uses TRBV5-1 and TRBJ2-3, with no clear D. V was cut by 0 bases and J by 1 base, with 9 bases left in between. This CDR3 has 15 amino acids. Germline loops: CDR1 SGHRS, CDR2 YFSETQ. This CDR3 reads CASSLDLPGTDTQYF. The CDR3, as DNA: TGCGCCAGCAGCTTGGACCTACCGGGCACAGATACGCAGTATTTT.

At least ten counts were recorded for this clonotype. J is TRBJ2-1 and V is TRBV20-1, with 14 positions matching TRBD2. This CDR3 is built from 16 residues. J gave up 9 bases and V 0 bases, and 7 bases lay outside the gene matches. Per germline, CDR1 DFQATT and CDR2 SNEGSKA (reference sequence). DNA of the CDR3: TGCAGTGCTAGAGACCTTTGGACTAGCGGGAGGCTTGAGCAGTTCTTC. Amino acid sequence: CSARDLWTSGRLEQFF.

This clonotype was detected ten times or more. The CDR3 loop reads CASSSAGGNTGELFF. Written as DNA, the CDR3 is TGTGCCAGCAGTTCCGCGGGAGGGAACACCGGGGAGCTGTTTTTT. The genes are TRBV2 and TRBJ2-2; 8 bases are a match to TRBD2. The CDR3 spans 15 residues. The V and J ends lost 5 bases and 1 base, in that order; junction bases with no gene match: 3. In germline, CDR1 is SNHLY, CDR2 FYNNEI.

This clonotype came up many times. This chain uses TRBV11-2 with TRBJ1-1; D gene ambiguous. This CDR3 is built from 13 residues. Germline assignment: CDR1 SGHAT and CDR2 FQNNGV. Trimming took 1 base from V and 2 from J, leaving 5 bases between them. The CDR3 region has the DNA TGTGCCAGCAGCTTAGTGGCTAACACTGAAGCTTTCTTT. Amino acid sequence: CASSLVANTEAFF.

This clonotype has a count of ten or more. The V and J genes are TRBV7-2 and TRBJ2-1; TRBD2 matches at 8 bases. V trimming: 4 bases; J trimming: 3 bases; junction bases outside the gene matches: 5. The CDR3 sequence is 15 residues long. CDR1 and CDR2 from the germline V gene are SGHTA and FQGNSA. CDR3 sequence reads: CASSSFAGGYNEQFF. The DNA of the CDR3 is TGTGCCAGCAGCTCCTTTGCGGGGGGCTACAATGAGCAGTTCTTC.

This clonotype has a count of ten or more. The chain carries TRBV12-3 or TRBV12-4 and TRBJ2-7, with 10 bases matching TRBD2. The trim removed 1 base at V and 2 bases at J, leaving 2 bases unmatched. The CDR3 runs to 15 residues. CDR3 region: CASSLGTSGTYEQYF. CDR3 nucleotide sequence: TGTGCCAGCAGTTTAGGGACTAGCGGCACCTACGAGCAGTACTTC.

This clonotype was counted many times. The chain joins TRBV2 to TRBJ2-5; D not resolved. The germline CDR1 and CDR2 sequences are SNHLY and FYNNEI. The CDR3 has 13 residues. With 7 bases removed from V and 1 base from J, the gap between germline ends came to 10 bases. The CDR3 sequence is CASMGGAQETQYF. For the CDR3, the DNA is TGTGCCAGCATGGGCGGAGCCCAAGAGACCCAGTACTTC.

CDR3 amino acids: CASSLAGLMMNGELFF. CDR3 sequence (DNA): TGTGCCAGCAGTTTAGCGGGACTAATGATGAACGGGGAGCTGTTTTTT. V usage is TRBV28 and J usage is TRBJ2-2, with 7 bases fitting TRBD2. The CDR3 extends over 16 amino acids. V shed 2 bases and J 7 bases; nucleotides not matched to a gene: 10. Per germline, CDR1 MDHEN and CDR2 SYDVKM.

This clonotype was observed at least ten times. The chain combines TRBV9 with TRBJ1-5; D gene uncertain. The CDR3 runs to 14 residues. V dropped 3 bases and J dropped 0 bases, with 7 bases sitting between them. Germline loops: CDR1 SGDLS, CDR2 YYNGEE. The CDR3 region is CASSAGSSNQPQHF. The CDR3 DNA is TGTGCCAGCAGCGCGGGGAGTAGCAATCAGCCCCAGCATTTT.

This clonotype has ten or more counts. The chain combines TRBV30 with TRBJ2-2; 12 positions match TRBD1. The CDR3 has 14 amino acids. V lost 5 bases to trimming and J lost 7 bases; unmatched junction nucleotides: 5. CDR1 is GTSNPN and CDR2 is SVGIG in the germline V gene (reference sequence). CDR3 loop: CAWSGTGGHGELFF. The CDR3 DNA reads as TGTGCCTGGTCCGGGACAGGGGGCCACGGGGAGCTGTTTTTT.

This clonotype has a count of ten or more. The chain employs TRBV5-1 and TRBJ2-1; possibly TRBD1 for D (5 bases). Germline V gene data show CDR1 as SGHRS and CDR2 as YFSETQ. The length of the CDR3 is 14 residues. Trimming removed 4 bases from V and 8 bases from J, with 16 bases in between. Here the CDR3 DNA reads TGCGCCAGCAGCCCGGCAGGGTCGCGCCATGAGCAGTTCTTC. Its protein is CASSPAGSRHEQFF.

This rearrangement joins TRBV28 to TRBJ2-6; either TRBD1 or TRBD2 may supply D (5 bases each). Per germline, CDR1 MDHEN and CDR2 SYDVKM. The V and J ends lost 6 bases and 0 bases respectively, with 15 bases between them. This CDR3 comprises 17 residues. The CDR3: CASSMGRFSSGANVLTF. In DNA form, the CDR3 reads TGTGCCAGCAGCATGGGACGATTCAGCTCTGGGGCCAACGTCCTGACTTTC.